Presented here are 14 T cell receptor beta chains from one specimen sequenced in a study of CD8 T cells in Susac syndrome. A quantity of about 0.45 to 1 ug RNA underwent reverse transcription using random hexamers. TCRdb called the immunoSEQ multiplex PCR reads again in MiXCR, with one record for every CDR3 protein. The table records fewer than 200,000 distinct CDR3 sequences, 90% to 95% of them present only once. Sequencing used CD4+ T cells from PBMCs. The receptors originated from a human donor with Susac syndrome.

This chain uses TRBV19 with TRBJ1-6, with D possibly matching TRBD1 (5 bases). The germline V gene encodes CDR1 LNHDA and CDR2 SQIVND (reference sequence). CDR3 length: 12 residues. Trimming cost V 6 bases and J 10 bases, with 10 bases left between them. For the CDR3, the DNA is TGTGCCAGTAGCGACAGCGAGTCACCCCTCCACTTT. It yields the protein CASSDSESPLHF.

The genes are TRBV11-2 and TRBJ2-3, with TRBD2 matching over 13 bases. Trimming cost V 5 bases and J 6 bases; bases outside gene matches: 8. This CDR3 region has 16 residues. The V gene's germline CDR1 is SGHAT and CDR2 FQNNGV. The CDR3 loop reads CASSHGLAGEVDTQYF. The CDR3 coding sequence is TGTGCCAGCAGCCACGGACTAGCGGGAGAGGTGGATACGCAGTATTTT.

The chain employs TRBV30 and TRBJ1-5; no reliable D call. CDR1 is GTSNPN and CDR2 is SVGIG in the germline V gene (reference sequence). Trimming pared 2 bases from V and 1 base from J, leaving 9 bases between. CDR3 length: 14 amino acids. The CDR3 DNA reads TGTGCCTGGAGTAGATCTCAGAGCAATCAGCCCCAGCATTTT. This gives the protein CAWSRSQSNQPQHF.

This chain connects TRBV7-9 to TRBJ2-3; D is unclear. The CDR3 extends over 13 amino acids. V was cut by 5 bases and J by 4 bases, with 10 bases left in between. The germline CDR1 and CDR2 sequences are SEHNR and FQNEAQ (reference sequence). CDR3 loop: CASSQGPADTQYF. CDR3 bases: TGTGCCAGCAGCCAAGGACCCGCAGATACGCAGTATTTT.

The chain is built from TRBV29-1 and TRBJ2-2; either TRBD1 or TRBD2 may supply D (6 bases each). V lost 3 bases to trimming and J lost 0 bases, with 14 bases between them. This CDR3 spans 16 amino acids. Per germline, CDR1 SQVTM and CDR2 ANQGSEA. The CDR3, as DNA: TGCAGCGTTGACAGGGGAGGCTATTCGAACACCGGGGAGCTGTTTTTT. Protein product: CSVDRGGYSNTGELFF.

The rearrangement links TRBV27 to TRBJ1-2; TRBD1 matches 10 bases. The junction had 4 bases not matched to a gene; V was cut back by 4 bases and J by 8 bases. CDR1 and CDR2 from the germline V gene are MNHEY and SMNVEV (reference sequence). The CDR3 consists of 13 residues. The CDR3 spells CASSYRDRGGYTF. The CDR3 nucleotides read TGTGCCAGCAGTTATCGGGACAGGGGAGGCTACACCTTC.

The V call is TRBV9, the J call TRBJ1-3, with 7 nucleotides matching TRBD1. This CDR3 comprises 14 residues. Germline V gives CDR1 SGDLS, CDR2 YYNGEE. V dropped 4 bases and J dropped 4; count of bases not matched to a gene: 5. The CDR3, as DNA: TGTGCCAGCAGCCCCAGGGGGTCCGGAAACACCATATATTTT. Its protein is CASSPRGSGNTIYF. Supplemented by reference TRBV9 and TRBJ1-3, the full variable domain reads DSGVTQTPKHLITATGQRVTLRCSPRSGDLSVYWYQQSLDQGLQFLIQYYNGEERAKGNILERFSAQQFPDLHSELNLSSLELGDSALYFCASSPRGSGNTIYFGEGSWLTVV.

The rearrangement links TRBV19 to TRBJ1-1, with 7 bases aligning to TRBD1. Trimming removed 8 bases from V and 1 base from J; junction bases left unmatched: 4. Looked up from germline, CDR1 is LNHDA and CDR2 is SQIVND (reference sequence). The CDR3 runs 13 residues. In nucleotides, the CDR3 is TGTGCCAGTCCGACAGGGAGGAACACTGAAGCTTTCTTT. Protein product: CASPTGRNTEAFF.

This clonotype was seen just once. The chain employs TRBV3-1 and TRBJ2-7; D is ambiguous. Germline-derived CDR1 and CDR2 are LGHDT and YNNKEL (reference sequence). This CDR3 comprises 13 residues. The ends were cut back, 0 bases at V and 7 bases at J, with 10 bases in the middle. The CDR3 loop reads CASSQERRSEQYF. CDR3 DNA sequence: TGTGCCAGCAGCCAAGAGAGACGGTCGGAGCAGTACTTC.

The chain joins TRBV5-5 to TRBJ2-5; 14 bases are a match to TRBD2. The trim removed 2 bases at V and 2 bases at J, leaving 5 bases unmatched. Germline-derived CDR1 and CDR2 are SGHKS and YYEKEE (reference sequence). CDR3 size: 17 residues. CDR3 sequence (DNA): TGTGCCAGCAGCTTAGGGACTAGCGGGGGCCGGCAAGAGACCCAGTACTTC. It codes for CASSLGTSGGRQETQYF.

The chain has TRBV7-2 and TRBJ1-2; perhaps TRBD1 as D (5 bases). This CDR3 region has 15 residues. Trimming took off 5 bases at V and 6 bases at J, with 19 bases between the two ends. The germline gives CDR1 SGHTA, CDR2 FQGNSA. The CDR3 DNA is TGTGCCAGCAGCCCCCGGGGGGGGAGGGGAGATGGCTACACCTTC. Translated, it gives CASSPRGGRGDGYTF.

CDR3 in amino acids: CAWSVLGGTEAFF. The CDR3 DNA follows: TGTGCCTGGAGTGTTCTGGGGGGCACTGAAGCTTTCTTT. This rearrangement joins TRBV30 to TRBJ1-1, with a weak D call TRBD1 (5 bases). Trimming removed 0 bases from V and 4 bases from J, with 9 bases in between. Germline V lookup: CDR1 GTSNPN, CDR2 SVGIG (reference sequence). This CDR3 region has 13 residues.

This chain uses TRBV27 with TRBJ2-2; D unresolved. Germline CDR1 is MNHEY and CDR2 is SMNVEV (reference sequence). CDR3 size: 16 residues. Trimming shortened V by 5 bases and J by 1 base, and 14 bases separated the two germline ends. The CDR3 DNA reads TGTGCCAGCAGTGCCGGGCCCTCCTGGAACACCGGGGAGCTGTTTTTT. Its translation is CASSAGPSWNTGELFF.

The chain carries TRBV2 and TRBJ2-7; D is ambiguous. Germline CDR1 is SNHLY and CDR2 is FYNNEI. This CDR3 spans 13 amino acids. The V and J ends lost 7 bases and 1 base respectively, with 11 bases between them. The chain's CDR3 is CASIRLRSYEQYF. The DNA for the CDR3 is TGTGCCAGCATACGGTTGAGGTCCTACGAGCAGTACTTC.